What follows are 5 T cell receptor beta chains derived from one specimen sequenced in a study of cytomegalovirus exposure and HLA in healthy donors (TCRdb year 2017). Library creation used the immunoSEQ multiplex PCR assay. For the multiplex PCR, a mixture combining 60 forward primers for TCR Vbeta segments and 13 reverse primers for TCR Jbeta segments was used. This immuneACCESS table, as held by TCRdb, lists in-frame sequences with V and J called but not all clones. Of the missing ones, under half trace to an unresolved V gene in checked studies; the others have no known cause. The sample table includes around 150,000 clones. The ten largest clones take up 1% to 1.5% of the sample. Input material: PBMCs. The receptor set was obtained from a woman aged 55-69 years in good health and CMV-seronegative.

The chain recombines TRBV6-5 with TRBJ1-1, with D possibly matching TRBD1 (6 bases). The V and J ends lost 7 bases and 0 bases respectively, with 9 bases between them. Germline V CDR1 and CDR2: MNHEY, SVGAGI. This CDR3 region has 13 residues. The CDR3 sequence: CASKDRLNTEAFF. In nucleotides, the CDR3 is TGTGCCAGCAAAGACAGGCTGAACACTGAAGCTTTCTTT.

This chain uses TRBV9 with TRBJ2-1; D gene unclear. CDR3 length: 11 amino acids. Trimming removed 3 bases from V and 8 bases from J, with 6 bases in between. From germline, CDR1 is SGDLS and CDR2 YYNGEE. CDR3 amino acids: CASSAEYEQFF. CDR3 in DNA: TGTGCCAGCAGCGCTGAGTATGAGCAGTTCTTC. The full variable domain, with the rest looked up from reference TRBV9 and TRBJ2-1, is DSGVTQTPKHLITATGQRVTLRCSPRSGDLSVYWYQQSLDQGLQFLIQYYNGEERAKGNILERFSAQQFPDLHSELNLSSLELGDSALYFCASSAEYEQFFGPGTRLTVL.

This sequence joins TRBV7-3 and TRBJ2-7; D might be TRBD2 (6 bases). V dropped 5 bases and J dropped 6 bases, with 17 bases sitting between them. Looked up from germline, CDR1 is SGHTA and CDR2 is FQGTGA. CDR3 length: 14 residues. The CDR3 DNA is TGTGCCAGCAGCCCCATGGGAGGTCCGGGCGAGCAGTACTTC. Protein: CASSPMGGPGEQYF.

V and J are TRBV7-9 and TRBJ1-1; D is possibly TRBD1 (6 bases). The CDR3 is 15 amino acids. Deletions cut 2 bases from V and 0 bases from J, with 10 bases between. In germline, CDR1 is SEHNR, CDR2 FQNEAQ (reference sequence). The CDR3 nucleotides are TGTGCCAGCAGCTTATTAGGACAGATGAACACTGAAGCTTTCTTT. Protein: CASSLLGQMNTEAFF.

The chain links TRBV7-2 to TRBJ2-5, with TRBD2 matching 9 bases. Looked up from germline, CDR1 is SGHTA and CDR2 is FQGNSA. The CDR3 consists of 15 residues. J was trimmed by 5 bases and V by 3 bases; bases with no gene match: 7. The CDR3 spells CASSFGGGAGETQYF. The CDR3 DNA follows: TGTGCCAGCAGCTTCGGCGGGGGGGCTGGGGAGACCCAGTACTTC.